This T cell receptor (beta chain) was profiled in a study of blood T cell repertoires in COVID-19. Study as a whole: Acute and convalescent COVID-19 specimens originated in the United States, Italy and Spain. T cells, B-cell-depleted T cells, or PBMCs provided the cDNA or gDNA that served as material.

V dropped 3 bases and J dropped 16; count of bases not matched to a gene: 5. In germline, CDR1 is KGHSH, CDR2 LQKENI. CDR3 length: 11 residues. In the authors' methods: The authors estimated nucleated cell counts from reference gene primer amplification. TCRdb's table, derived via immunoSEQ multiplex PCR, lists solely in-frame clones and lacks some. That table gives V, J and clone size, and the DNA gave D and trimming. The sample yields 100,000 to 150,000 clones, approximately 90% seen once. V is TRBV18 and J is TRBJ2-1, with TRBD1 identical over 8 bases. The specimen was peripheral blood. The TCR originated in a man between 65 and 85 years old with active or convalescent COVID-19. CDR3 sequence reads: CASSPGQGGFF. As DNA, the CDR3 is TGTGCCAGCTCACCCGGACAGGGTGGCTTCTTC. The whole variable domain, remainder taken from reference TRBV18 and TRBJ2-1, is NAGVMQNPRHLVRRRGQEARLRCSPMKGHSHVYWYRQLPEEGLKFMVYLQKENIIDESGMPKERFSAEFPKEGPSILRIQQVVRGDSAAYFCASSPGQGGFFGPGTRLTVL.